The entry below describes one T cell receptor (beta chain). Its antigen remains unknown. Trimming removed 6 bases at V and 2 bases at J, with 15 bases between. The CDR3 is 15 amino acids. The germline CDR1 and CDR2 sequences are SGHVS and FQNEAQ. Primers included in the PCR were 60 Vbeta and 13 Jbeta primers. Method: immunoSEQ multiplex PCR; TCRdb's copy keeps in-frame clones and lacks some. The sample holds roughly 130,000 clones, approximately 85% seen once. This specimen comes from a study of cytomegalovirus exposure and HLA in healthy donors. Overall study findings and caveats: A later analysis linked 15,000 to 20,000 TCR beta sequences to HLA alleles at 0.05 false discovery rate. Testing in vitro showed a few CMV-associated chains specific for CMV antigens.

The source of this sequence is a male donor in good health and CMV-seropositive. V gene TRBV7-8 combines with J gene TRBJ2-3; a possible D gene is TRBD2 (6 bases). The sequencing sample was made of PBMCs. The CDR3 nucleotides read TGTGCCAGCAGTCCTGTAGCGGAGTCCACAGATACGCAGTATTTT. Translated, it gives CASSPVAESTDTQYF.